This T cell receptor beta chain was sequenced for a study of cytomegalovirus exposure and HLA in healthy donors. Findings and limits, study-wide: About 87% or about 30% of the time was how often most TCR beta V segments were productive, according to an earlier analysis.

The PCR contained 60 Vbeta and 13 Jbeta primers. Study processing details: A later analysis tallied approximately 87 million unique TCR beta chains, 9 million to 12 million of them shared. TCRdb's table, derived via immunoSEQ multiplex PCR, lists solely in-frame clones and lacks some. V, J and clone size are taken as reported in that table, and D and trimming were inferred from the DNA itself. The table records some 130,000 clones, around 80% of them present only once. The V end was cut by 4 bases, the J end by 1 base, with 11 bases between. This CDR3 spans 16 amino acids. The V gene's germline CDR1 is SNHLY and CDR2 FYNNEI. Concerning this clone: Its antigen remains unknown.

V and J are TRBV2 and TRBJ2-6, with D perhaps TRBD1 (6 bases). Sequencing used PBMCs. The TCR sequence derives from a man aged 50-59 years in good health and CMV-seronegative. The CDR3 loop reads CASSVRRGSGANVLTF. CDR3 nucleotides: TGTGCCAGCAGTGTCAGAAGGGGGTCTGGGGCCAACGTCCTGACTTTC. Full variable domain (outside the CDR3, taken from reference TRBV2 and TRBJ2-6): EPEVTQTPSHQVTQMGQEVILRCVPISNHLYFYWYRQILGQKVEFLVSFYNNEISEKSEIFDDQFSVERPDGSNFTLKIRSTKLEDSAMYFCASSVRRGSGANVLTFGAGSRLTVL.